Listed below are T cell receptor beta chains from one sample, sequenced in a study of blood T cell repertoires in COVID-19. Sequencing used immunoSEQ multiplex PCR; TCRdb keeps in-frame clones, though not all of them. The profile covers under 200,000 clones, with more than 65% appearing a single time and 11% taken by the ten largest. The specimen sequenced was PBMCs or T cells enriched from blood (not recorded which). Source of these receptors: a man between 50 and 59 years old who had recovered from COVID-19. The CDR3 runs from the conserved cysteine through the conserved F or W. A D gene is named only where the DNA matches it firmly. Rows may omit the clone size; those that give it use once, few, many or a size class.

>TRBJ2-5|TRBV7-6|.|.
TGTGCCAGCGGGAAGACGGGACTCCTCCAAGAGACCCAGTACTTC
CASGKTGLLQETQYF
>TRBJ2-5|TRBV28|.|TRBD1
TGTGCCAGCAGTAAGGGACAGGGGGGAGAGACCCAGTACTTC
CASSKGQGGETQYF
>TRBJ2-7|TRBV7-8|.|TRBD2
TGTGCCAGCAGCAAACTAGCGGGAGGACCTTCGGCGCAAGGGTCCTACGAGCAGTACTTC
CASSKLAGGPSAQGSYEQYF
>TRBJ2-7|TRBV7-9|.|.
TGTGCCAGCGGAGATGGGTCCTACGAGCAGTACTTC
CASGDGSYEQYF
>TRBJ1-4|TRBV7-9|.|.
TGTGCCAGCAGCTTACGCCCGACAGAAAGTAATGAAAAACTGTTTTTT
CASSLRPTESNEKLFF
>TRBJ2-7|TRBV13|.|TRBD1
TGTGCCAGCAGCCTACTTGGGACAGGCTCCTACGAGCAGTACTTC
CASSLLGTGSYEQYF
>TRBJ2-5|TRBV3-1/TRBV3-2|few|.
TGTGCCAGCAGCCGCACTCGTCAAGAGACCCAGTACTTC
CASSRTRQETQYF
>TRBJ2-7|TRBV21-1|once|.
TGTGCCAGCACCCCAGGTCTAGCCCCGGGACACCTCACTAAAAGCTCCTACGAGCAGTACTTC
CASTPGLAPGHLTKSSYEQYF
>TRBJ1-4|TRBV4-1|.|.
TGCGCCAGCAGCCAAGATCAGGGTGCAACTAATGAAAAACTGTTTTTT
CASSQDQGATNEKLFF
>TRBJ1-2|TRBV28|.|.
TGTGCCTCCCTCCAAACGGGCGGGGGCGGCTACACCTTC
CASLQTGGGGYTF
>TRBJ2-2|TRBV5-1|few|TRBD2
TGCGCCAGCAGCTTAGCGGGGGCGAACACCGGGGAGCTGTTTTTT
CASSLAGANTGELFF
>TRBJ1-5|TRBV27|.|.
TGTGCCAGCAGTTGGACGGGAGAGGGGCAGCCCCAGCATTTT
CASSWTGEGQPQHF
>TRBJ2-3|TRBV18|.|TRBD2
TGTGCCAGCTCTAGCGGTGGGACTAGCGCCACAGATACGCAGTATTTT
CASSSGGTSATDTQYF
>TRBJ1-1|TRBV6-4|.|TRBD1
TGTGCCAGCAGTGTAACAGGGGGCGGAGGCACTGAAGCTTTCTTT
CASSVTGGGGTEAFF
>TRBJ2-3|TRBV5-1|once|.
TGCGCCAGCAGCTTCGACAGCAGCACAGATACGCAGTATTTT
CASSFDSSTDTQYF
>TRBJ2-7|TRBV12-1|.|.
TGTGCCAGCAGCTTCGCCCGACAGGGGGTAATTTTCTACGAGCAGTACTTC
CASSFARQGVIFYEQYF
>TRBJ2-1|TRBV28|.|TRBD2
TGTGCCAGCAGTCACCCATCGACTAGCGGGAGTATGGAGTCCTACAATGAGCAGTTCTTC
CASSHPSTSGSMESYNEQFF
>TRBJ2-1|TRBV27|.|.
TGTGCCAGCAGTTTATCACAGGAGGGCCTTAAGTACAATGAGCAGTTCTTC
CASSLSQEGLKYNEQFF
>TRBJ1-1|TRBV28|.|TRBD1
TGTGCCACAGGACAGGGCCAAAGAGATGAAGCTTTCTTT
CATGQGQRDEAFF
>TRBJ2-5|TRBV4-2|.|.
TGTGCCAGCAGCCAAGATAGAGGGGGAGAGACCCAGTACTTC
CASSQDRGGETQYF
>TRBJ2-5|TRBV25-1|.|TRBD1
TGTGCCAGCAACTCATACAGGGGGGTAGGGGAGAGTCAAGAGACCCAGTACTTC
CASNSYRGVGESQETQYF
>TRBJ2-7|TRBV9|once|.
TGTGCCAGCAGCCGCGTAGATGTGGACGAGCAGTACTTC
CASSRVDVDEQYF
>TRBJ1-6|TRBV7-2|.|.
TGTGCCAGCAGCTTAGCAGGGGGTTATAATTCACCCCTCCACTTT
CASSLAGGYNSPLHF
>TRBJ2-1|TRBV12-3/TRBV12-4|.|TRBD1
TGTGCCAGCAGTGACAGGGGAGAGCAGTTCTTC
CASSDRGEQFF
>TRBJ1-1|TRBV20-1|.|TRBD1
TGCAGTGCTAGTTTGGGTTGGCCAGGGGGCGTTGGTGCCACTGAAGCTTTCTTT
CSASLGWPGGVGATEAFF
>TRBJ2-2|TRBV29-1|.|TRBD1
TGCAGCGTCGAAACCGGGACAGGGTACACCGGGGAGCTGTTTTTT
CSVETGTGYTGELFF
>TRBJ1-2|TRBV5-1|few|.
TGCGCCAGCAGCTTGGAGGGAGGGGGTGCGAATGGCTACACCTTC
CASSLEGGGANGYTF
>TRBJ1-1|TRBV28|.|TRBD1
TGTGCCAGCAGCAGCCCGACAGGGGGGGGCGCTGAAGCTTTCTTT
CASSSPTGGGAEAFF
>TRBJ1-6|TRBV4-2|.|.
TGTGCCAGCAGCCAAGACCGCGGAGGGACCTATAATTCACCCCTCCACTTT
CASSQDRGGTYNSPLHF
>TRBJ2-5|TRBV5-4|.|TRBD2
TGTGCCAGCAGCGATACGACTAGCGGGAGTAGAGAGACCCAGTACTTC
CASSDTTSGSRETQYF
>TRBJ2-6|TRBV12-3/TRBV12-4|.|.
TGTGCCAGCAGTCCATCTGGGGCCAACGTCCTGACTTTC
CASSPSGANVLTF
>TRBJ2-2|TRBV6-4|once|.
TGTGCCAGCAGTGACTCAACGGTGCCCGGGGAGCTGTTTTTT
CASSDSTVPGELFF
>TRBJ2-2|TRBV2|.|TRBD2
TGTGCCAGCAGTGAAAAACTAGCGGACACCGGGGAGCTGTTTTTT
CASSEKLADTGELFF
>TRBJ2-4|TRBV19|.|.
TGTGCCAGTAGTCCAGGGGGGAATGTAGACATTCAGTACTTC
CASSPGGNVDIQYF
>TRBJ2-1|TRBV5-1|.|.
TGCGCCAGCAGCTTGGCCTTCGGGGGACTGGGGGTTAATGAGCAGTTCTTC
CASSLAFGGLGVNEQFF
>TRBJ2-3|TRBV18|.|TRBD2
TGTGCCAGCTCACCACAGAGCGGGAGCGGCGCAGATACGCAGTATTTT
CASSPQSGSGADTQYF
>TRBJ2-2|TRBV6-4|few|.
TGTGCCAGCAGTGATATCGCGAACACCGGGGAGCTGTTTTTT
CASSDIANTGELFF
>TRBJ1-1|TRBV27|.|TRBD1
TGTGCCAGCACTACAGGGGGTACGGGGGCTTTCTTT
CASTTGGTGAFF
>TRBJ2-2|TRBV5-1|.|.
TGCGCCAGCAGCCCACAGGGATCGGTCCACACCGGGGAGCTGTTTTTT
CASSPQGSVHTGELFF
>TRBJ2-3|TRBV28|.|TRBD2
TGTGCCAGCAGTTTCAGGCTAGCGGGCGGAACTCCCACAGATACGCAGTATTTT
CASSFRLAGGTPTDTQYF
>TRBJ2-2|TRBV24-1|.|.
TGTGCCACCAGGGGACACCCAAAGAACACCGGGGAGCTGTTTTTT
CATRGHPKNTGELFF
>TRBJ1-4|TRBV27|.|TRBD1
TGTGCCAGCAGTTTCTACGGACAGGGGAATGAAAAACTGTTTTTT
CASSFYGQGNEKLFF
>TRBJ2-7|TRBV27|.|.
TGTGCCAGCAGTTCAACAGGGACCCCATCCTACGAGCAGTACTTC
CASSSTGTPSYEQYF
>TRBJ1-4|TRBV5-1|.|TRBD1
TGCGCCAGCAGAAGGACAGGGCAGGATGAAAAACTGTTTTTT
CASRRTGQDEKLFF
>TRBJ2-7|TRBV9|.|.
TGTGCCAGCAGCGTCGGACTCCACTACCCCTACGAGCAGTACTTC
CASSVGLHYPYEQYF
>TRBJ2-7|TRBV3-1/TRBV3-2|.|TRBD1
TGTGCCAGCAGCCGACAGGGGCCCTACGAGCAGTACTTC
CASSRQGPYEQYF
>TRBJ2-7|TRBV10-2|.|.
TGCGCCAGCAGTTTTACAGCCAGCTCCTACGAGCAGTACTTC
CASSFTASSYEQYF
>TRBJ1-3|TRBV5-1|few|.
TGCGCCAGCAGGCCGATGACAGGTGGAAACACCATATATTTT
CASRPMTGGNTIYF